Following are 8 T cell receptor beta chains from one sample sequenced in a study of blood T cell repertoires in COVID-19. Data came from immunoSEQ multiplex PCR; TCRdb stores just in-frame clones and leaves some out. The table includes about 260,000 clones, approximately 91% detected once. Material: peripheral blood. The receptors were sampled from a person aged 18 to 30 with COVID-19, enrolled during active disease.

The CDR3 DNA reads TGTGCCAGCAGCGGTCCCGGGGAATACGAGCAGTACTTC. As protein: CASSGPGEYEQYF. The chain employs TRBV7-9 and TRBJ2-7; D possibly corresponds to TRBD2 (5 bases). The V gene's germline CDR1 is SEHNR and CDR2 FQNEAQ (reference sequence). The CDR3 spans 13 residues. The V end was cut by 5 bases, the J end by 4 bases, with 12 bases between.

The chain couples TRBV3-1 (or the pseudogene TRBV3-2) to TRBJ1-4; maybe TRBD1 (5 bases). Germline V gives CDR1 LGHDT, CDR2 YNNKEL (reference sequence). Trimming left V 4 bases short and J 6 bases short, with 9 bases between. The CDR3 runs 13 residues. This chain's CDR3 is CASSLRRDEKLFF. DNA for the CDR3: TGTGCCAGCAGCCTCCGCAGGGATGAAAAACTGTTTTTT.

V is TRBV4-2 and J is TRBJ1-3; 10 bases line up with TRBD1. The germline CDR1 and CDR2 sequences are LGHNA and YNFKEQ. The CDR3 is 16 residues long. With 3 bases clipped from V and 3 bases from J, the junction kept 5 bases outside the gene matches. CDR3 nucleotide sequence: TGTGCCAGCAGCCAGGAACGGGACAGGGGTGGAAACACCATATATTTT. Its protein product is CASSQERDRGGNTIYF.

The chain is built from TRBV5-6 and TRBJ2-5; TRBD1 might be the D (5 bases). This CDR3 is built from 12 residues. In germline, CDR1 is SGHDT, CDR2 YYEEEE. V was clipped by 0 bases and J by 6 bases, with 6 bases between them. Here the CDR3 DNA reads TGTGCCAGCAGCTTGGACAGGAAGACCCAGTACTTC. Protein product: CASSLDRKTQYF.

This chain joins TRBV6-5 and TRBJ2-2; 7 bases are shared with TRBD2. This CDR3 comprises 13 residues. CDR1 and CDR2 from the germline V gene are MNHEY and SVGAGI. V trimming: 7 bases; J trimming: 7 bases; junction bases outside the gene matches: 6. CDR3 in DNA: TGTGCCAGCACTCCAGGCGGGGGCGGGGAGCTGTTTTTT. Protein product: CASTPGGGGELFF.

The chain combines TRBV28 with TRBJ2-7; the match to TRBD2 covers 8 bases. J gave up 4 bases and V 7 bases, and 3 bases lay outside the gene matches. The CDR3 is made up of 12 amino acids. Germline CDR1 and CDR2: MDHEN and SYDVKM. CDR3 sequence reads: CASKSSGYEQYF. In DNA form, the CDR3 reads TGTGCCAGCAAATCTAGCGGGTACGAGCAGTACTTC.

This clone occurred once. The rearrangement links TRBV30 to TRBJ2-1; TRBD2 agrees at 10 bases. Germline CDR1 GTSNPN, CDR2 SVGIG (reference sequence). V was pared by 1 base and J by 2 bases, with 5 bases of the junction left unmatched. The CDR3 is 16 residues long. CDR3 sequence (DNA): TGTGCCTGGAGTGGACTAGCGGGCCCAACCTACAATGAGCAGTTCTTC. This encodes CAWSGLAGPTYNEQFF.

The chain recombines TRBV2 with TRBJ1-4; D perhaps matches TRBD1 (5 bases). CDR1 is SNHLY, CDR2 FYNNEI, per germline. This CDR3 region has 13 residues. Trimming shortened V by 4 bases and J by 3 bases, and 6 bases separated the two germline ends. The CDR3 here is CASSAGSNEKLFF. For the CDR3, the DNA is TGTGCCAGCAGTGCAGGGTCTAATGAAAAACTGTTTTTT.